Sequencing of this T cell receptor beta chain was carried out in a study of CD8 T cells in Susac syndrome. Patients with stable or active relapsing-remitting disease, all of them treatment-naive, made up the multiple sclerosis controls. Germline CDR1 and CDR2: SEHNR and FQNEAQ (reference sequence). The ends lost 6 bases at V and 5 bases at J; junction bases unmatched: 8. The CDR3 length is 14 residues. The authors reverse transcribed 0.5 to 1 ug RNA with random hexamers. TCRdb ran MiXCR on the immunoSEQ multiplex PCR reads and lists one entry per CDR3 protein. This table holds about 400,000 distinct CDR3 sequences, approximately 85% found once.

The V and J genes are TRBV7-9 and TRBJ2-7; 9 bases are a match to TRBD2. Material: CD8+ T cells from PBMCs. This TCR derives from a human donor with multiple sclerosis. The CDR3 sequence is CASSLSGSGDEQYF. As DNA, the CDR3 is TGTGCCAGCAGTCTTAGCGGGAGTGGCGACGAGCAGTACTTC.